One sample yielded the 26 T cell receptor beta chains listed below, sequenced in a study of OX40 agonist ivuxolimab in advanced cancers. Repertoires were generated with immunoSEQ multiplex PCR, while TCRdb's copy carries only in-frame clones and drops some. Here the sample spans 90,000 to 120,000 clones, 90% being singletons. The specimen was CD4+ or CD8+ T cells sorted from blood, collected in a trial of the OX40 agonist ivuxolimab. The receptors shown here come from an adult with an advanced solid tumor such as melanoma, head and neck, liver or kidney cancer.

This clone was seen once. This rearrangement joins TRBV28 to TRBJ1-2, with 9 bases that match TRBD1. J was trimmed by 8 bases and V by 2 bases; bases with no gene match: 12. Per germline, CDR1 MDHEN and CDR2 SYDVKM. The CDR3 has 16 residues. The CDR3 DNA sequence: TGTGCCAGCAGTTTACTACAGGGGGCGGTTAGTCGGGGCTACACCTTC. It codes for CASSLLQGAVSRGYTF.

The J gene is TRBJ2-3, the V gene TRBV9; no clear D. Germline CDR1 is SGDLS and CDR2 is YYNGEE. There are 14 residues in the CDR3. Trimming left V 0 bases short and J 2 bases short, with 7 bases between. In DNA, the CDR3 is TGTGCCAGCAGCGTAGGGGTTCTCACAGATACGCAGTATTTT. Its translation is CASSVGVLTDTQYF.

This sequence joins TRBV18 and TRBJ1-3; D not resolved. The CDR3 totals 12 residues. Trimming left V 4 bases short and J 3 bases short, with 4 bases between. Germline V gives CDR1 KGHSH, CDR2 LQKENI. The DNA for the CDR3 is TGTGCCAGCTCACGTCGTGGAAACACCATATATTTT. It codes for CASSRRGNTIYF.

The rearrangement uses TRBV2 and TRBJ2-1; D is ambiguous. The CDR3 is 14 residues long. Looked up from germline, CDR1 is SNHLY and CDR2 is FYNNEI. V lost 6 bases and J lost 8, with 17 bases in between. CDR3 loop: CASRVAFGSHEQFF. The CDR3 nucleotides read TGTGCCAGCAGAGTAGCTTTCGGAAGCCATGAGCAGTTCTTC.

The V gene is TRBV7-3, the J gene TRBJ2-2, with 8 nucleotides matching TRBD1. V lost 3 bases to trimming and J lost 4 bases; unmatched junction nucleotides: 10. The CDR3 runs 17 residues. Germline V gene lookup returns CDR1 SGHTA and CDR2 FQGTGA. The CDR3 reads CASSLNPGQGGTGELFF. CDR3 nucleotides: TGTGCCAGCAGCTTGAACCCCGGACAGGGCGGCACCGGGGAGCTGTTTTTT.

The V gene is TRBV6-5, the J gene TRBJ2-3, with D perhaps given as TRBD1 or TRBD2 (5 bases each). This CDR3 has 14 amino acids. Germline V CDR1 and CDR2: MNHEY, SVGAGI. V dropped 5 bases and J dropped 1 base, with 10 bases sitting between them. CDR3 nucleotide sequence: TGTGCCAGCAGTCCACCGGGACGCACAGATACGCAGTATTTT. The encoded protein is CASSPPGRTDTQYF.

The CDR3 sequence is CASSQQAQGYQPQHF. The CDR3 region has the DNA TGTGCCAGCAGCCAGCAAGCGCAGGGATACCAGCCCCAGCATTTT. V is TRBV4-2 and J is TRBJ1-5, with a weak D call TRBD1 (5 bases). Germline V gene data show CDR1 as LGHNA and CDR2 as YNFKEQ. The CDR3 contains 15 residues. The V gene lost 3 bases and the J gene lost 7 bases, with 16 bases spanning the gap.

The chain combines TRBV4-1 with TRBJ2-2; D ambiguous. Germline V lookup: CDR1 MGHRA, CDR2 YSYEKL. V was cut by 0 bases and J by 6 bases, with 8 bases left in between. The CDR3 spans 14 residues. The CDR3 nucleotides read TGCGCCAGCAGCCAAGAATTAGCCCCCGGGGAGCTGTTTTTT. It translates to CASSQELAPGELFF.

The table lists this clone with a few counts. This rearrangement joins TRBV19 to TRBJ1-5; 7 nucleotides match TRBD1. CDR1 and CDR2 (germline): LNHDA, SQIVND (reference sequence). The CDR3 is made up of 18 amino acids. With V trimmed by 3 bases and J by 0 bases, 11 bases remained unmatched. The CDR3 spells CASSIRGFTGDSNQPQHF. The CDR3 DNA reads as TGTGCCAGTAGTATTCGGGGATTCACAGGGGATAGCAATCAGCCCCAGCATTTT.

The chain links TRBV5-5 to TRBJ2-2; 8 nucleotides match TRBD1. Trimming took 3 bases from V and 7 from J; bases not matched to a gene: 5. Germline CDR1 and CDR2: SGHKS and YYEKEE (reference sequence). CDR3 length: 14 residues. This CDR3 reads CASSWDRLDGELFF. Here the CDR3 DNA reads TGTGCCAGCAGCTGGGACAGGCTGGACGGGGAGCTGTTTTTT.

The chain joins TRBV18 to TRBJ2-7, with D possibly TRBD1 on 5 matching bases. The CDR3 is made up of 13 amino acids. The V end was cut by 3 bases, the J end by 2 bases, with 8 bases between. Germline CDR1 KGHSH, CDR2 LQKENI. The CDR3 DNA reads TGTGCCAGCTCACCGACAGATCCCTACGAGCAGTACTTC. Translation gives CASSPTDPYEQYF.

The J gene is TRBJ2-5, the V gene TRBV2; D unclear. Trimming removed 7 bases from V and 2 bases from J, with 8 bases in between. The germline V gene has CDR1 SNHLY and CDR2 FYNNEI. This CDR3 is 12 amino acids long. CDR3 sequence: CASNPTQETQYF. The DNA of the CDR3 is TGTGCCAGCAACCCCACTCAAGAGACCCAGTACTTC.

In this sample, this clone turned up once. The V gene is TRBV7-3, the J gene TRBJ2-3; D might be TRBD2 (6 bases). Trimming shortened V by 10 bases and J by 1 base, and 21 bases separated the two germline ends. The CDR3 covers 16 residues. Germline V gene lookup returns CDR1 SGHTA and CDR2 FQGTGA. The DNA of the CDR3 is TGTGCCACCTCGGTCGGGTTAGCGGCTGGCACAGATACGCAGTATTTT. Protein product: CATSVGLAAGTDTQYF.

The chain is built from TRBV7-9 and TRBJ2-1, with TRBD2 identical over 9 bases. This CDR3 is 15 amino acids long. Germline lookup yields CDR1 SEHNR and CDR2 FQNEAQ (reference sequence). Losses at the gene ends were 1 base for V and 9 bases for J; bases not matched to a gene: 7. CDR3 DNA sequence: TGTGCCAGCAGCTTAGGCCTAGCGGGATGGGGTGAGCAGTTCTTC. Protein: CASSLGLAGWGEQFF. Combining the CDR3 with reference TRBV7-9 and TRBJ2-1 gives the whole variable domain DTGVSQNPRHKITKRGQNVTFRCDPISEHNRLYWYRQTLGQGPEFLTYFQNEAQLEKSRLLSDRFSAERPKGSFSTLEIQRTEQGDSAMYLCASSLGLAGWGEQFFGPGTRLTVL.

The rearrangement joins TRBV5-1 to TRBJ1-1; D call uncertain. V lost 4 bases and J lost 10, with 17 bases in between. The CDR3 consists of 13 residues. Germline assignment: CDR1 SGHRS and CDR2 YFSETQ. The CDR3 DNA follows: TGCGCCAGCAGCGCAGATTTAGGGTCGGGAGCTTTCTTT. Its protein is CASSADLGSGAFF.

The rearrangement uses TRBV28 and TRBJ2-7, with 9 bases lining up with TRBD2. This CDR3 is built from 15 residues. The germline V gene encodes CDR1 MDHEN and CDR2 SYDVKM. Trimming removed 6 bases from V and 5 bases from J; junction bases left unmatched: 11. The CDR3 sequence is CASRVAGLAFHEQYF. The CDR3 region has the DNA TGTGCCAGCAGAGTCGCGGGACTAGCTTTTCACGAGCAGTACTTC.

The rearrangement links TRBV9 to TRBJ2-7, with D perhaps matching TRBD1 (5 bases). In germline, CDR1 is SGDLS, CDR2 YYNGEE. The length of the CDR3 is 13 residues. With 0 bases removed from V and 7 bases from J, the gap between germline ends came to 11 bases. The chain's CDR3 is CASSVARAGEQYF. The CDR3 DNA reads TGTGCCAGCAGCGTAGCAAGGGCAGGGGAGCAGTACTTC.

The rearrangement joins TRBV30 to TRBJ1-5; D ambiguous. CDR3 length: 13 residues. V gave up 2 bases and J gave up 3 bases, with 8 bases separating them. CDR1 is GTSNPN and CDR2 is SVGIG in the germline V gene (reference sequence). For the CDR3, the DNA is TGTGCCTGGAGTCCTGGGCCCAATCAGCCCCAGCATTTT. This translates into CAWSPGPNQPQHF.

The CDR3 DNA reads as TGTGCCAGCAGCTTAGGAGGACTACTGGAGACCCAGTACTTC. This gives the protein CASSLGGLLETQYF. The rearrangement links TRBV7-2 to TRBJ2-5, with D tentatively TRBD2 (6 bases). Germline values: CDR1 SGHTA, CDR2 FQGNSA. This CDR3 is built from 14 residues. V lost 1 base, J lost 5 bases, and 11 bases lay in between.

V gene TRBV7-8 combines with J gene TRBJ1-1, with TRBD1 as a possible D gene (5 bases). CDR3 length: 17 amino acids. In germline, CDR1 is SGHVS, CDR2 FQNEAQ. The V and J ends lost 5 bases and 0 bases respectively, with 19 bases between them. CDR3 amino acids: CASSRTPRGFMNTEAFF. The CDR3 DNA is TGTGCCAGCAGCCGTACCCCACGGGGCTTCATGAACACTGAAGCTTTCTTT.

The rearrangement links TRBV2 to TRBJ1-2; 9 nucleotides line up with TRBD1. Trimming at V came to 7 bases and at J to 7 bases, leaving 13 bases not matched to a gene. From germline, CDR1 is SNHLY and CDR2 FYNNEI. The CDR3 contains 15 residues. The CDR3 bases are TGTGCCAGCACCCTTACGACCGGGACAGGGAGTGGCTACACCTTC. Translated: CASTLTTGTGSGYTF.

This clone was observed a single time. This chain connects TRBV28 to TRBJ1-1; D gene unclear. The CDR3 extends over 13 amino acids. Trimming cost V 6 bases and J 5 bases, with 13 bases left between them. Per germline, CDR1 MDHEN and CDR2 SYDVKM. CDR3 sequence: CASSTILTTEAFF. The CDR3 nucleotides read TGTGCCAGCAGCACTATTCTAACAACTGAAGCTTTCTTT.

The chain combines TRBV5-1 with TRBJ2-1, with D uncertain. There are 15 residues in the CDR3. Trimming removed 2 bases at V and 1 base at J, with 10 bases between. Germline V gene sequence: CDR1 SGHRS, CDR2 YFSETQ. The CDR3 is CASSFGFGSYNEQFF. CDR3 nucleotides: TGCGCCAGCAGCTTTGGTTTTGGGTCCTACAATGAGCAGTTCTTC.

This clone was detected only a few times. The J gene is TRBJ2-4, the V gene TRBV7-2; 7 positions match TRBD2. Germline assignment: CDR1 SGHTA and CDR2 FQGNSA. The V and J ends lost 4 bases and 7 bases, in that order; junction bases with no gene match: 7. The CDR3 is made up of 14 amino acids. The chain's CDR3 is CASSSSRGSNIQYF. The CDR3 DNA is TGTGCCAGCAGCTCCAGCCGCGGGAGCAACATTCAGTACTTC.

The chain is built from TRBV5-6 and TRBJ1-2; 8 positions agree with TRBD1. The ends lost 0 bases at V and 7 bases at J; junction bases unmatched: 5. CDR3 size: 14 residues. Germline assignment: CDR1 SGHDT and CDR2 YYEEEE. As DNA, the CDR3 is TGTGCCAGCAGCTTGGTTTCGACAGGGGTTGGCTACACCTTC. Protein: CASSLVSTGVGYTF.

V is TRBV5-4 and J is TRBJ2-1; D not resolved. Germline V gives CDR1 SGHNT, CDR2 YYREEE (reference sequence). The CDR3 has 13 residues. V lost 1 base and J lost 4, with 6 bases in between. The CDR3 sequence: CASSLFGYNEQFF. CDR3 nucleotides: TGTGCCAGCAGCTTGTTCGGGTACAATGAGCAGTTCTTC.